A single sample gave rise to the 31 T cell receptor beta chains below, sequenced in a study of T cell responses to AZD1222 COVID-19 vaccine. Repertoires were generated with immunoSEQ multiplex PCR, while TCRdb's copy carries only in-frame clones and drops some. The sample records about 100,000 clones, 90% being singletons. Source: peripheral blood, taken on day 0 of AZD1222 vaccination. The receptors stem from an adult in good health.

Only a few counts were recorded for this clone. The chain uses TRBV20-1 and TRBJ1-2; D might be TRBD1 (5 bases). The CDR3 runs 11 residues. Germline V gives CDR1 DFQATT, CDR2 SNEGSKA (reference sequence). Trimming took off 6 bases at V and 7 bases at J, with 12 bases between the two ends. The CDR3 region is CSAPQGSGYTF. The CDR3 coding sequence is TGCAGTGCGCCTCAGGGATCTGGCTACACCTTC.

The rearrangement joins TRBV10-3 to TRBJ1-3; D is undetermined. The CDR3 spans 12 residues. V gave up 0 bases and J gave up 6 bases, with 3 bases separating them. Germline lookup yields CDR1 ENHRY and CDR2 SYGVKD. The CDR3 DNA sequence: TGTGCCATCAGTGAGTCCGAAAACACCATATATTTT. It is translated as CAISESENTIYF.

The chain joins TRBV2 to TRBJ1-6; TRBD1 matches at 9 bases. Trimming cost V 5 bases and J 5 bases; bases outside gene matches: 10. Germline V CDR1 and CDR2: SNHLY, FYNNEI. The CDR3 extends over 17 amino acids. DNA of the CDR3: TGTGCCAGCAGTACCCGGGACAGGGAATTCCATAATTCACCCCTCCACTTT. Amino acids: CASSTRDREFHNSPLHF.

The chain recombines TRBV7-2 with TRBJ2-7; D call uncertain. CDR3 length: 15 residues. Germline V lookup: CDR1 SGHTA, CDR2 FQGNSA. Trimming removed 1 base at V and 2 bases at J, with 12 bases between. DNA for the CDR3: TGTGCCAGCAGCTTAGAGTTGGACGGCCCCTACGAGCAGTACTTC. Its protein is CASSLELDGPYEQYF.

This clone was recorded only once. This chain links TRBV19 with TRBJ2-1, with TRBD2 as a possible D gene (6 bases). Between the trimmed V and J ends, which lost 0 bases and 9 bases, there was a span of 12 bases. The V gene's germline CDR1 is LNHDA and CDR2 SQIVND (reference sequence). The CDR3 is made up of 14 amino acids. The CDR3 region is CASSIDPGGSEQFF. The DNA for the CDR3 is TGTGCCAGTAGTATAGACCCTGGGGGGTCTGAGCAGTTCTTC.

The rearrangement uses TRBV27 and TRBJ2-5, with D possibly being TRBD1 (5 bases). V was shortened by 6 bases and J by 5 bases, with 10 bases between the two germline ends. The germline V gene has CDR1 MNHEY and CDR2 SMNVEV (reference sequence). The CDR3 extends over 12 amino acids. For the CDR3, the DNA is TGTGCCAGCAGAGGGGTGGAGGAGACCCAGTACTTC. Translation: CASRGVEETQYF.

V usage is TRBV15 and J usage is TRBJ2-5; D not certain. Germline-derived CDR1 and CDR2 are LNHNV and YYDKDF (reference sequence). CDR3 length: 14 amino acids. V lost 0 bases, J lost 8 bases, and 13 bases lay in between. CDR3 region: CATSRDRSPGTQYF. In DNA, the CDR3 is TGTGCCACCAGCAGAGATAGAAGCCCAGGAACCCAGTACTTC.

The V call is TRBV12-3 or TRBV12-4, the J call TRBJ1-6; TRBD1 aligns across 9 bases. CDR3 length: 13 residues. After removal of 6 bases from V and 13 bases from J, the junction contained 7 bases not matched to a gene. CDR3: CASRPGTGTPLHF. The CDR3 DNA sequence: TGTGCCAGCAGGCCGGGGACAGGGACTCCCCTCCACTTT.

The rearrangement joins TRBV3-1 (or the pseudogene TRBV3-2) to TRBJ1-2; D is perhaps TRBD1 (5 bases). The germline V gene has CDR1 LGHDT and CDR2 YNNKEL (reference sequence). Trimming removed 3 bases at V and 0 bases at J, with 8 bases between. The CDR3 is 14 amino acids. CDR3 in DNA: TGTGCCAGCAGCCAGCGGGGCCCTAACTATGGCTACACCTTC. Its protein product is CASSQRGPNYGYTF.

The chain combines TRBV2 with TRBJ1-3; TRBD1 agrees at 9 bases. There are 17 residues in the CDR3. The V gene's germline CDR1 is SNHLY and CDR2 FYNNEI. Trimming cost V 5 bases and J 4 bases; bases outside gene matches: 12. The CDR3 coding sequence is TGTGCCAGCAGTCCATCTACAAACAGGGGGCCCGGAAACACCATATATTTT. It specifies CASSPSTNRGPGNTIYF.

The chain combines TRBV6-1 with TRBJ1-2; no clear D. The CDR3 is 15 amino acids. The V gene lost 2 bases and the J gene lost 2 bases, with 12 bases spanning the gap. The germline V gene encodes CDR1 MNHNS and CDR2 SASEGT. CDR3 DNA: TGTGCCAGCAGTGAATGGGAAGGGAGGAACTATGGCTACACCTTC. Amino acid sequence: CASSEWEGRNYGYTF.

The V call is TRBV5-1, the J call TRBJ2-7; tentatively, D is TRBD2 (6 bases). Germline V gene lookup returns CDR1 SGHRS and CDR2 YFSETQ. Trimming took 2 bases from V and 6 from J, leaving 15 bases between them. This CDR3 comprises 14 residues. CDR3 region: CASSLGTFVGEQYF. The CDR3 bases are TGCGCCAGCAGCTTAGGGACTTTTGTGGGCGAGCAGTACTTC.

The gene calls are TRBV7-2 and TRBJ1-2; D is unclear. Germline-derived CDR1 and CDR2 are SGHTA and FQGNSA. This CDR3 is 14 amino acids long. Trimming cost V 1 base and J 1 base, with 7 bases left between them. This CDR3 is CASSLVQLNYGYTF. In DNA, the CDR3 is TGTGCCAGCAGCTTAGTACAGCTTAACTATGGCTACACCTTC.

The table lists this clone with a count of one. V and J are TRBV5-1 and TRBJ2-1; 7 positions match TRBD2. The germline V gene encodes CDR1 SGHRS and CDR2 YFSETQ. Trimming removed 3 bases from V and 7 bases from J; junction bases left unmatched: 10. The CDR3 length is 15 residues. The chain's CDR3 is CASSSLGSGVNEQFF. CDR3 sequence (DNA): TGCGCCAGCAGCTCCTTAGGGAGCGGGGTAAATGAGCAGTTCTTC.

This chain joins TRBV5-6 and TRBJ1-2; 11 nucleotides match TRBD1. The CDR3 sequence is 14 residues long. Germline CDR1 reads SGHDT; CDR2 reads YYEEEE. The junction had 7 bases not matched to a gene; V was cut back by 4 bases and J by 8 bases. DNA for the CDR3: TGTGCCAGCAGCGGTAGGACAGGGGGCAACGGCTACACCTTC. It specifies CASSGRTGGNGYTF.

J is TRBJ2-1 and V is TRBV5-4, with D hard to call. Per germline, CDR1 SGHNT and CDR2 YYREEE (reference sequence). This CDR3 is 13 amino acids long. Trimming removed 0 bases at V and 7 bases at J, with 8 bases between. CDR3 amino acids: CASSLALGNEQFF. DNA of the CDR3: TGTGCCAGCAGCTTGGCACTGGGAAATGAGCAGTTCTTC.

The J gene is TRBJ2-6, the V gene TRBV7-3; 7 positions match TRBD1. Germline loops: CDR1 SGHTA, CDR2 FQGTGA. The CDR3 is 19 amino acids. V dropped 5 bases and J dropped 0; count of bases not matched to a gene: 13. CDR3 in amino acids: CASSQGVIGNPSGANVLTF. The CDR3 DNA is TGTGCCAGCAGCCAGGGGGTAATTGGGAACCCCTCTGGGGCCAACGTCCTGACTTTC.

The chain joins TRBV11-2 to TRBJ2-1, with D unresolved. There are 17 residues in the CDR3. V was shortened by 1 base and J by 8 bases, with 21 bases between the two germline ends. Germline-derived CDR1 and CDR2 are SGHAT and FQNNGV. The CDR3 region has the DNA TGTGCCAGCAGCTTAGGCGATACCTCTTTAATTTCAGATGAGCAGTTCTTC. Protein sequence: CASSLGDTSLISDEQFF.

This chain links TRBV6-1 with TRBJ1-4; D is uncertain. V lost 3 bases and J lost 3, with 8 bases in between. Germline V gives CDR1 MNHNS, CDR2 SASEGT. The CDR3 runs to 14 residues. CDR3 region: CASSEVGSNEKLFF. The CDR3 DNA reads as TGTGCCAGCAGTGAGGTCGGATCTAATGAAAAACTGTTTTTT.

This chain uses TRBV19 with TRBJ2-5, with TRBD2 identical over 9 bases. The V and J ends lost 5 bases and 4 bases, in that order; junction bases with no gene match: 8. Germline-derived CDR1 and CDR2 are LNHDA and SQIVND (reference sequence). CDR3 length: 15 amino acids. The CDR3 sequence: CASSSRGGDVETQYF. CDR3 sequence (DNA): TGTGCCAGTAGTTCCCGCGGGGGGGACGTAGAGACCCAGTACTTC.

This clone was detected only once. This sequence joins TRBV19 and TRBJ1-5; D is unclear. Germline V gene data show CDR1 as LNHDA and CDR2 as SQIVND (reference sequence). The ends were cut back, 6 bases at V and 1 base at J, with 16 bases in the middle. The CDR3 is made up of 16 amino acids. The CDR3 DNA follows: TGTGCCAGTAGAGCCCCAAGGCGAGGAAGCAATCAGCCCCAGCATTTT. It translates to CASRAPRRGSNQPQHF.

The rearrangement uses TRBV3-1 (or the pseudogene TRBV3-2) and TRBJ1-2; unclear D gene. Trimming cost V 2 bases and J 6 bases, with 16 bases left between them. The CDR3 has 15 amino acids. Germline V gives CDR1 LGHDT, CDR2 YNNKEL (reference sequence). The CDR3 reads CASSQPVGIFNGYTF. The CDR3 DNA is TGTGCCAGCAGCCAACCGGTTGGGATATTCAATGGCTACACCTTC.

This chain uses TRBV5-1 with TRBJ2-2, with a weak D call TRBD1 (6 bases). The germline gives CDR1 SGHRS, CDR2 YFSETQ. CDR3 length: 18 amino acids. Trimming removed 0 bases at V and 14 bases at J, with 29 bases between. The CDR3 region is CASSLDREGSLGALDLFF. The CDR3 DNA sequence: TGCGCCAGCAGCTTGGACAGGGAAGGGTCCTTGGGAGCTCTTGATCTGTTTTTT.

The J gene is TRBJ1-3, the V gene TRBV9; no definite D call. The CDR3 contains 17 residues. Trimming stripped 4 bases from V and 0 bases from J, with 17 bases between. Germline lookup yields CDR1 SGDLS and CDR2 YYNGEE. CDR3 sequence (DNA): TGTGCCAGCAGCCCAGAGGAGGATCCGAACTCTGGAAACACCATATATTTT. It translates to CASSPEEDPNSGNTIYF.

V usage is TRBV4-1 and J usage is TRBJ1-2; D remains unclear. Trimming left V 0 bases short and J 0 bases short, with 11 bases between. There are 16 residues in the CDR3. Germline values: CDR1 MGHRA, CDR2 YSYEKL. CDR3 sequence: CASSQEAAVANYGYTF. CDR3 DNA: TGCGCCAGCAGCCAAGAAGCGGCGGTCGCTAACTATGGCTACACCTTC.

This clone was observed once. The chain recombines TRBV11-2 with TRBJ1-3; possible D gene TRBD1, 6 bases. This CDR3 has 14 residues. Germline assignment: CDR1 SGHAT and CDR2 FQNNGV. The V gene lost 1 base and the J gene lost 2 bases, with 6 bases spanning the gap. The CDR3 DNA reads TGTGCCAGCAGCTTAGGGACAGCTGGAAACACCATATATTTT. This codes for CASSLGTAGNTIYF.

V usage is TRBV28 and J usage is TRBJ1-6, with D unclear. Germline V gives CDR1 MDHEN, CDR2 SYDVKM. V was trimmed by 2 bases and J by 7 bases, leaving 9 bases between them. This CDR3 contains 14 residues. The CDR3 sequence is CASSLRVANSPLHF. In nucleotides, the CDR3 is TGTGCCAGCAGTTTAAGGGTAGCAAATTCACCCCTCCACTTT. Together with reference TRBV28 and TRBJ1-6, the CDR3 gives the full variable domain: DVKVTQSSRYLVKRTGEKVFLECVQDMDHENMFWYRQDPGLGLRLIYFSYDVKMKEKGDIPEGYSVSREKKERFSLILESASTNQTSMYLCASSLRVANSPLHFGNGTRLTVT.

The chain combines TRBV20-1 with TRBJ1-1; TRBD1 might be the D (5 bases). Per germline, CDR1 DFQATT and CDR2 SNEGSKA (reference sequence). Trimming took off 3 bases at V and 7 bases at J, with 9 bases between the two ends. This CDR3 is 11 amino acids long. The CDR3 bases are TGCAGTGCTAGTGGACAAGTTGAAGCTTTCTTT. Its protein product is CSASGQVEAFF.

The rearrangement joins TRBV18 to TRBJ1-4; the D is unclear. Per germline, CDR1 KGHSH and CDR2 LQKENI. The CDR3 is 12 residues long. With 5 bases removed from V and 14 bases from J, the gap between germline ends came to 15 bases. The CDR3 DNA is TGTGCCAGCTCAAGCGCGGGATTAGGTCTGTTTTTT. This encodes CASSSAGLGLFF.

The chain links TRBV11-3 to TRBJ2-1, with no clear D. Germline V gene data show CDR1 as SGHNT and CDR2 as YENEEA. The germline V and J ends were trimmed by 5 bases and 8 bases, with 13 bases remaining between them. The CDR3 loop spans 13 amino acids. DNA for the CDR3: TGTGCCAGCAGCCTGCAGATTACCCATGAGCAGTTCTTC. Its protein is CASSLQITHEQFF.

The rearrangement uses TRBV3-1 (or the pseudogene TRBV3-2) and TRBJ1-2; possible D gene TRBD1, 5 bases. Per germline, CDR1 LGHDT and CDR2 YNNKEL (reference sequence). This CDR3 region has 15 residues. V lost 4 bases and J lost 8, with 20 bases in between. CDR3 DNA sequence: TGTGCCAGCAGCCCAACTCCGACAGTAAGGAGAGGCTACACCTTC. This encodes CASSPTPTVRRGYTF.